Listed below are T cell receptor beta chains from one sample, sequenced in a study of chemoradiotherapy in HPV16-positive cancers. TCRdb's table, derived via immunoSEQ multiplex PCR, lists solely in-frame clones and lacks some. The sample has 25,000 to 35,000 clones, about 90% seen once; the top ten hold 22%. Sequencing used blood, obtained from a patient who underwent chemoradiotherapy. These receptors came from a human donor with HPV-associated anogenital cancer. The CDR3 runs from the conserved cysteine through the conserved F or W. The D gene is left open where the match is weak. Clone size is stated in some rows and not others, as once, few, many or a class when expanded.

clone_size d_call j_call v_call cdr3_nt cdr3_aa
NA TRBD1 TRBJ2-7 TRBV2 TGTGCCAGCACTCAGGGGACAGGCCCCTACGAGCAGTACTTC CASTQGTGPYEQYF
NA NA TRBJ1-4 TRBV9 TGTGCCAGCAGCGTAGGACCTACTAATGAAAAACTGTTTTTT CASSVGPTNEKLFF
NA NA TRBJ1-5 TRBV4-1 TGCGCCAGCAGCCAAGTGAGGGAGGTCAATCAGCCCCAGCATTTT CASSQVREVNQPQHF
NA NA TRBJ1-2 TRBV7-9 TGTGCCAGCAGCCCTGGGGGATCATATGGCTACACCTTC CASSPGGSYGYTF
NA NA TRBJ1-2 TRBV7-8 TGTGCCAGCAGCTTACGGAATACGGGGCTTGGCTACACCTTC CASSLRNTGLGYTF
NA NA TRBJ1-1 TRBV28 TGTGCCAGCAGGGATGTGGGGGGGGCGACTGAAGCTTTCTTT CASRDVGGATEAFF
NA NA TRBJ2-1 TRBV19 TGTGCCAGTAGTATCGGCAGCGGAGGGGCCAATGAGCAGTTCTTC CASSIGSGGANEQFF
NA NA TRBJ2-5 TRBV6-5 TGTGCCAGCAGTTACGGGGGGCCGGGGACCCAGTACTTC CASSYGGPGTQYF
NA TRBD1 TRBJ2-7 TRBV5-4 TGTGCCAGCAGCTCGGGACAGGAAATTGACTACGAGCAGTACTTC CASSSGQEIDYEQYF
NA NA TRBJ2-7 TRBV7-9 TGTGCCAGCAGCAGAGACTACGAGCAGTACTTC CASSRDYEQYF
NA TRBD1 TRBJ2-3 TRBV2 TGTGCCAGCAGCGGGACAGGGAGTGGCACAGATACGCAGTATTTT CASSGTGSGTDTQYF
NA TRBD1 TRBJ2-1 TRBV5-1 TGCGCCAGCAGCGAGACAGGGGATGAGCAGTTCTTC CASSETGDEQFF
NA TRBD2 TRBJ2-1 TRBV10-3 TGTGCCATCAGGTCACCGGGACTAGGGAGAAATGAGCAGTTCTTC CAIRSPGLGRNEQFF
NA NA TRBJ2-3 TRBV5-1 TGCGCCAGCAGCCGACGGAGTGGCAGATCGTCCACAGATACGCAGTATTTT CASSRRSGRSSTDTQYF
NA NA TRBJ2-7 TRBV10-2 TGCGCCAGCAGTGAGGACAGCTCCTACGAGCAGTACTTC CASSEDSSYEQYF
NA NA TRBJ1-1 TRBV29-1 TGCAGCGTTGTCACTACCCACACTGAAGCTTTCTTT CSVVTTHTEAFF
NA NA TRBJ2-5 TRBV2 TGTGCCAGCAGTGAACAGGGGTCCGGACAAGAGACCCAGTACTTC CASSEQGSGQETQYF
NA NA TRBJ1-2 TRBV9 TGTGCCAGCAGCCCTGCGGAGGGTGTTGGCTACACCTTC CASSPAEGVGYTF
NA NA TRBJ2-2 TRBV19 TGTGCCAGTAGTGCCCTACTTCCGGGGAACACCGGGGAGCTGTTTTTT CASSALLPGNTGELFF
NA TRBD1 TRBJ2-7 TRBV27 TGTGCCAGCCGCATCACAGGGGGGACCTACGAGCAGTACTTC CASRITGGTYEQYF
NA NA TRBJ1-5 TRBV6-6 TGTGCTACGAAGGAAAGCAATCAGCCCCAGCATTTT CATKESNQPQHF
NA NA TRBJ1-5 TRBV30 TGTGCCTGGAGCAAGGGCGGGGGGAGCAATCAGCCCCAGCATTTT CAWSKGGGSNQPQHF
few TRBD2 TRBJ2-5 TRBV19 TGTGCCAGTGCGGGGGGAAACCAAGAGACCCAGTACTTC CASAGGNQETQYF
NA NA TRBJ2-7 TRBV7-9 TGTGCCAGCAGCTTAGGTGGCGGGGCTTACGAGCAGTACTTC CASSLGGGAYEQYF
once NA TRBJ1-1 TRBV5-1 TGCGCCAGCAGCATATACTCGACAGGTTCGAACACTGAAGCTTTCTTT CASSIYSTGSNTEAFF
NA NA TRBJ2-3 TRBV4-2 TGTGCCAGCAGCCAAGAGCTACTACCACCGCGGGATACGCAGTATTTT CASSQELLPPRDTQYF
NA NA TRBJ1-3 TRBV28 TGTGCCAGCAGTTTAAGTAGGGGCGGACAGCAGTCTGGAAACACCATATATTTT CASSLSRGGQQSGNTIYF
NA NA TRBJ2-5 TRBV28 TGTGCCAGCGGGGGGGGGCTGGAGGCCCAGTACTTC CASGGGLEAQYF
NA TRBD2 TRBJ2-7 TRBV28 TGTGCCAGCAGTTCCCTTAGCGGGAGGGTATACTTC CASSSLSGRVYF
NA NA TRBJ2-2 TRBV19 TGTGCCAGTAGTATCCCAGCTCTGGTCGGGGAGCTGTTTTTT CASSIPALVGELFF
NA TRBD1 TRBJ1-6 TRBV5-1 TGCGCCAGCCGCGAAGACAGGGGCTTCTCCTATAATTCACCCCTCCACTTT CASREDRGFSYNSPLHF
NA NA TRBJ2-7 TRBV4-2 TGTGCCAGCAGCCAAGAGTTTGGAGACGAGCAGTACTTC CASSQEFGDEQYF
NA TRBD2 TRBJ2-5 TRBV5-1 TGCGCCAGCAGCTTGGGACTAGCGGGAGGTCAAGAGACCCAGTACTTC CASSLGLAGGQETQYF
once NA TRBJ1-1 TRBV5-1 TGCGCCAGCAGCCTGTGGACAGACATGAACACTGAAGCTTTCTTT CASSLWTDMNTEAFF
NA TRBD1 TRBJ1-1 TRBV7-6 TGTGCCAGCAGCCGTGACAGGGAAGTGAACACTGAAGCTTTCTTT CASSRDREVNTEAFF
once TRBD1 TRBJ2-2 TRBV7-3 TGTGCCAGCAGCAACCGGACAGGGGGCATCGGGGAGCTGTTTTTT CASSNRTGGIGELFF
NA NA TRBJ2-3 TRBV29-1 TGCAGCGTTTCCTACGGGATCACAGATACGCAGTATTTT CSVSYGITDTQYF
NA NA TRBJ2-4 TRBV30 TGTGCCTGGAGTCGACCCCTAGCGTCTAACATTCAGTACTTC CAWSRPLASNIQYF
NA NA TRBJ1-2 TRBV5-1 TGCGCCAGCAGCTTGGGCCCTAACTATGGCTACACCTTC CASSLGPNYGYTF
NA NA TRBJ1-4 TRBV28 TGTGCCAGCAGCACACAGGGCGAAATTAATGAAAAACTGTTTTTT CASSTQGEINEKLFF
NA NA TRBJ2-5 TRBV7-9 TGTGCCAGCAGCTTAGCGCGGAGCGGAGAGACCCAGTACTTC CASSLARSGETQYF
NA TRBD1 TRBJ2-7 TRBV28 TGTGCCAGCATCACTGGACAGGGGGCCTACGAGCAGTACTTC CASITGQGAYEQYF
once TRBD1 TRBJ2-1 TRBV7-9 TGTGCCAGCAGCCGGACAGGGGCTACCTACAATGAGCAGTTCTTC CASSRTGATYNEQFF
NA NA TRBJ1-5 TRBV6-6 TGTGCCAGCAATACCTTAGGGTATAGCAATCAGCCCCAGCATTTT CASNTLGYSNQPQHF
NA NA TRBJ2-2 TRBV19 TGTGCCAGTAGTATCACAGGAGGGACCGGGGAGCTGTTTTTT CASSITGGTGELFF
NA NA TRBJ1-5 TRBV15 TGTGCCACCAGCAGCAACCGACGGGGGGTAAGACAGCCCCAGCATTTT CATSSNRRGVRQPQHF
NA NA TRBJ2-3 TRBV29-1 TGCAGCGTCTTCCCCCCCCCAAGTGCAGATACGCAGTATTTT CSVFPPPSADTQYF
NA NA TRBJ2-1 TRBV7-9 TGTGCCAGCAGCCGACTCAGCGGAGACAATGAGCAGTTCTTC CASSRLSGDNEQFF
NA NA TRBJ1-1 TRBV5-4 TGTGCCAGCAGCTTGAAGGGGGGTGAAGCTTTCTTT CASSLKGGEAFF
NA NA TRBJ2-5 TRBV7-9 TGTGCCAGCAGCTTAGACAGGGGGGGAGAGACCCAGTACTTC CASSLDRGGETQYF
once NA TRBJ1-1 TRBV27 TGTGCCAGCAGGGAGACAGCGAACACTGAAGCTTTCTTT CASRETANTEAFF
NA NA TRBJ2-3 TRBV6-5 TGTGCCAGCAGCCAAGACAGGGACTTCACAGATACGCAGTATTTT CASSQDRDFTDTQYF
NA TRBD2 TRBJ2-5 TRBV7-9 TGTGCCAGCAGCTTAGTGTCCACTAGCGGAACCCAAGAGACCCAGTACTTC CASSLVSTSGTQETQYF
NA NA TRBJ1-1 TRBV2 TGTGCCAGCAATCCTCAGTTTGGCACTGAAGCTTTCTTT CASNPQFGTEAFF
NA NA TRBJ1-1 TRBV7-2 TGTGCCAGCAGCTTCCGGGACGGAAGGGACGCTTTCTTT CASSFRDGRDAFF
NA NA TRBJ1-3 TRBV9 TGTGCCAGCAGCGCCACAAAAGTTCATAACACCATATATTTT CASSATKVHNTIYF
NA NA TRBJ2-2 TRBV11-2 TGTGCCAGCAGCCCGTGGGGCCTGGGGGAGCTGTTTTTT CASSPWGLGELFF
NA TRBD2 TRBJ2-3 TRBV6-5 TGTGCCAGCAGTTACACTCGGACTAGGTTAACAGATACGCAGTATTTT CASSYTRTRLTDTQYF
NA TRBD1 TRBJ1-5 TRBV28 TGTGCCAGCAGGTCAGGGGGCGTTCAGCCCCAGCATTTT CASRSGGVQPQHF
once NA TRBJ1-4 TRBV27 TGTGCCAGCAGTCGTAGGGGTCCTAATGAAAAACTGTTTTTT CASSRRGPNEKLFF